A single sample gave rise to the 18 T cell receptor beta chains below, sequenced in a study of low-dose radiotherapy and immunotherapy resistance in tumors. Priming of first-strand cDNA relied on TRAV- and TRBV-specific primers (covering alpha and beta chains). With a constant-region primer and a V-primer adapter, TCRs were subjected to around 20 PCR cycles of amplification. TCRdb re-derived calls from the reads in MiXCR, one entry per CDR3 protein. The data hold some 16,000 distinct CDR3 sequences, with less than 85% observed a single time. These receptors were taken from a human donor with advanced metastatic prostate, ovarian, gallbladder or colorectal cancer (not recorded which). This table probably holds off-target reads from a library built for another chain.

The genes are TRBV28 and TRBJ2-7, with a tentative D call TRBD2 (5 bases). Trimming left V 9 bases short and J 7 bases short, with 19 bases between. This CDR3 spans 13 amino acids. The germline V gene has CDR1 MDHEN and CDR2 SYDVKM. The CDR3 protein is CASTGRNEIEQYF. CDR3 nucleotides: TGTGCCAGTACGGGGAGAAACGAAATTGAGCAGTACTTC. Filled out from reference TRBV28 and TRBJ2-7, the complete variable domain reads DVKVTQSSRYLVKRTGEKVFLECVQDMDHENMFWYRQDPGLGLRLIYFSYDVKMKEKGDIPEGYSVSREKKERFSLILESASTNQTSMYLCASTGRNEIEQYFGPGTRLTVT.

The V call is TRBV6-1, the J call TRBJ2-2; 9 nucleotides line up with TRBD1. CDR3 length equals 15 residues. The germline gives CDR1 MNHNS, CDR2 SASEGT. The J segment lost 5 bases and the V segment lost 6 bases, leaving 7 bases of the junction unmatched. The CDR3 nucleotides are TGTGCCAGCAGGACCGGGACAGGGCGGACCGGGGAGCTGTTTTTT. This encodes CASRTGTGRTGELFF.

This clonotype was recorded a few times. This chain uses TRBV6-2 or TRBV6-3 with TRBJ2-2; D remains ambiguous. The CDR3 length is 15 residues. V gave up 2 bases and J gave up 2 bases, with 9 bases separating them. In germline, CDR1 is MNHEY, CDR2 SVGEGT. CDR3 DNA: TGTGCCAGCAGTTACGGCAGGATAAACACCGGGGAGCTGTTTTTT. Its protein is CASSYGRINTGELFF.

By frequency in the sample, this clonotype is medium-sized (0.01 to 0.1%). The J gene is TRBJ2-1, the V gene TRBV9; 14 bases are a match to TRBD2. The CDR3 is 14 residues long. V trimming: 8 bases; J trimming: 6 bases; junction bases outside the gene matches: 4. In germline, CDR1 is SGDLS, CDR2 YYNGEE. CDR3 sequence (DNA): TGTGCCAGGACTAGCGGGGGGGGAATCAATGAGCAGTTCTTC. It codes for CARTSGGGINEQFF.

This clonotype has only one observation. V gene TRBV19 combines with J gene TRBJ2-5; 9 bases are a match to TRBD2. J lost 2 bases, V lost 3 bases, and 16 bases had no gene match. CDR1 is LNHDA, CDR2 SQIVND, per germline (reference sequence). CDR3 length: 19 amino acids. The CDR3 DNA reads TGTGCCAGTAGTATTGTCTATAGCGCGGCTAGCGGGGAACAAGAGACCCAGTACTTC. Protein product: CASSIVYSAASGEQETQYF.

The chain links TRBV5-1 to TRBJ2-5; D gene uncertain. The CDR3 contains 15 residues. Trimming shortened V by 1 base and J by 0 bases, and 10 bases separated the two germline ends. CDR1 is SGHRS, CDR2 YFSETQ, per germline. The CDR3 nucleotides are TGCGCCAGCAGCTTGACGCGGACCAACCAAGAGACCCAGTACTTC. Encoded protein: CASSLTRTNQETQYF.

CDR3 region: CASSHTSYGYTF. The DNA of the CDR3 is TGTGCCAGCAGCCATACCTCCTATGGCTACACCTTC. This chain uses TRBV7-8 with TRBJ1-2; D is unresolved. CDR3 length: 12 amino acids. Trimming took off 5 bases at V and 4 bases at J, with 8 bases between the two ends. Germline V CDR1 and CDR2: SGHVS, FQNEAQ.

This chain links TRBV28 with TRBJ1-1; D uncertain. This CDR3 spans 16 amino acids. The V end lost 1 base, the J end lost 0 bases, and 12 bases lay between the germline ends. CDR1 is MDHEN and CDR2 is SYDVKM in the germline V gene. The CDR3 is CASSLYLRRMNTEAFF. CDR3 in DNA: TGTGCCAGCAGTTTATACCTAAGACGGATGAACACTGAAGCTTTCTTT. Combining the CDR3 with reference TRBV28 and TRBJ1-1 gives the whole variable domain DVKVTQSSRYLVKRTGEKVFLECVQDMDHENMFWYRQDPGLGLRLIYFSYDVKMKEKGDIPEGYSVSREKKERFSLILESASTNQTSMYLCASSLYLRRMNTEAFFGQGTRLTVV.

The genes are TRBV27 and TRBJ2-7, with 8 bases aligning to TRBD2. Trimming took 5 bases from V and 7 from J; bases not matched to a gene: 7. CDR1 is MNHEY, CDR2 SMNVEV, per germline (reference sequence). The CDR3 has 13 amino acids. CDR3 protein: CASSPTVAGEQYF. The CDR3 nucleotides are TGTGCCAGCAGTCCCACCGTAGCGGGAGAGCAGTACTTC.

The chain has TRBV5-8 and TRBJ2-7; unclear D gene. Trimming stripped 4 bases from V and 9 bases from J, with 11 bases between. In germline, CDR1 is SGHTS, CDR2 YDEGEE. This CDR3 has 11 residues. The CDR3 here is CASSPDRGQYF. For the CDR3, the DNA is TGTGCCAGCAGCCCCGACCGCGGGCAGTACTTC. The full variable domain, its missing parts supplied by reference TRBV5-8 and TRBJ2-7, is EAGVTQSPTHLIKTRGQQATLRCSPISGHTSVYWYQQALGLGLQFLLWYDEGEERNRGNFPPRFSGRQFPNYSSELNVNALELEDSALYLCASSPDRGQYFGPGTRLTVT.

The V call is TRBV2, the J call TRBJ2-7; unclear D gene. Germline CDR1 and CDR2: SNHLY and FYNNEI. Deletions cut 4 bases from V and 2 bases from J, with 0 bases between. CDR3 size: 10 residues. CDR3 protein: CASSAYEQYF. The CDR3, as DNA: TGTGCCAGCAGTGCCTACGAGCAGTACTTC. The full variable domain, its missing parts supplied by reference TRBV2 and TRBJ2-7, is EPEVTQTPSHQVTQMGQEVILRCVPISNHLYFYWYRQILGQKVEFLVSFYNNEISEKSEIFDDQFSVERPDGSNFTLKIRSTKLEDSAMYFCASSAYEQYFGPGTRLTVT.

The chain couples TRBV20-1 to TRBJ2-3; TRBD2 is a possible D gene (7 bases). The CDR3 is 15 residues long. CDR1 DFQATT and CDR2 SNEGSKA come from the germline V gene (reference sequence). Trimming stripped 6 bases from V and 0 bases from J, with 16 bases between. The CDR3 DNA reads as TGCAGTGCGCTGGGGGGGGCTTCAAGCACAGATACGCAGTATTTT. Amino acid sequence: CSALGGASSTDTQYF.

This clonotype was detected a few times. This chain uses TRBV6-2 or TRBV6-3 with TRBJ2-3; 8 bases fit TRBD2. The V gene end was trimmed by 5 bases and the J gene end by 2 bases; junction bases not matched to a gene: 3. CDR3 length equals 14 residues. Looked up from germline, CDR1 is MNHEY and CDR2 is SVGEGT. CDR3: CASSTREVTDTQYF. CDR3 nucleotide sequence: TGTGCCAGCAGTACGCGGGAGGTCACAGATACGCAGTATTTT.

The J gene is TRBJ2-3, the V gene TRBV4-1; 14 nucleotides line up with TRBD2. V shed 3 bases and J 5 bases; nucleotides not matched to a gene: 7. The CDR3 has 17 residues. CDR1 and CDR2 (germline): MGHRA, YSYEKL. As DNA, the CDR3 is TGCGCCAGCAGCCATTTAGGGACTAGCGGGAGTAAAGATACGCAGTATTTT. This sequence encodes CASSHLGTSGSKDTQYF.

The table lists this clonotype with a count of one. The V gene is TRBV29-1, the J gene TRBJ2-3; D is unclear. The germline V and J ends were trimmed by 2 bases and 0 bases, with 6 bases remaining between them. The germline V gene has CDR1 SQVTM and CDR2 ANQGSEA. This CDR3 region has 13 residues. The CDR3 nucleotides read TGCAGCGTTGAAAGTCAGAGCACAGATACGCAGTATTTT. This codes for CSVESQSTDTQYF.

The rearrangement joins TRBV13 to TRBJ1-1, with D possibly matching TRBD1 (5 bases). CDR1 is PRHDT and CDR2 is FYEKMQ in the germline V gene (reference sequence). Trimming removed 3 bases at V and 0 bases at J, with 5 bases between. The CDR3 is 13 amino acids. This CDR3 reads CASSLTVNTEAFF. The CDR3 nucleotides read TGTGCCAGCAGCTTGACAGTGAACACTGAAGCTTTCTTT.

The V and J genes are TRBV28 and TRBJ2-1; 7 bases map to TRBD1. Germline CDR1 reads MDHEN; CDR2 reads SYDVKM. This CDR3 region has 15 residues. V trimming: 8 bases; J trimming: 5 bases; junction bases outside the gene matches: 12. CDR3 region: CASAKPGTAHNEQFF. The CDR3 DNA sequence: TGTGCCAGCGCAAAACCCGGGACAGCACACAATGAGCAGTTCTTC.

This clonotype was counted only a few times. The V and J genes are TRBV4-3 and TRBJ1-5; 9 nucleotides match TRBD1. This CDR3 is built from 18 residues. The V and J ends lost 0 bases and 0 bases, in that order; junction bases with no gene match: 6. Germline values: CDR1 LGHNA, CDR2 YSLEER. The CDR3 is CASSQDPQGAGSNQPQHF. The CDR3 DNA follows: TGCGCCAGCAGCCAAGATCCACAGGGGGCCGGTAGCAATCAGCCCCAGCATTTT.